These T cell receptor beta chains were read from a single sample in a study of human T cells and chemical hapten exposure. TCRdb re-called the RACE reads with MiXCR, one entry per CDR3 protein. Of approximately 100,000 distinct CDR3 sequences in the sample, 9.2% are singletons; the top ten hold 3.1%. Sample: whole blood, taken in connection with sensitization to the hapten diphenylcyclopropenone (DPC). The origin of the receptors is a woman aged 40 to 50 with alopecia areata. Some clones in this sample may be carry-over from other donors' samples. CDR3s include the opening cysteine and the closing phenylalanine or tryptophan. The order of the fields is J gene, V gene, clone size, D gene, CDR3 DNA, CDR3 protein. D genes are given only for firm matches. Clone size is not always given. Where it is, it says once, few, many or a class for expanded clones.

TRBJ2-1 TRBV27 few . TGTGCCAGCAGTAGGGGACGAGTGGGGGCGTGGTACAATGAGCAGTTCTTC CASSRGRVGAWYNEQFF
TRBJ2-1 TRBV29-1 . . TGCAGCGGAATAGCTAGCTATGAGCAGTTCTTC CSGIASYEQFF
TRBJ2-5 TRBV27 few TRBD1 TGTGCCAGCAGTTCATCAGCGTGGGGACAGGGGAACCAAGAGACCCAGTACTTC CASSSSAWGQGNQETQYF
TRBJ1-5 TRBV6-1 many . TGTGCCAGCAATAAGGGGAGGATCGTTAGCAATCAGCCCCAGCATTTT CASNKGRIVSNQPQHF
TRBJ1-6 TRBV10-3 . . TGTGCCATCAGTGAGTCCAAAACAGGGTACTCACCCCTCCACTTT CAISESKTGYSPLHF
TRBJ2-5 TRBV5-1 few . TGCGCCAGCAGCTTCTCACTAGCAATGGAGACCCAGTACTTC CASSFSLAMETQYF
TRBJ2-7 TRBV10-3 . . TGTGCCATCAGTGGTGGAGGGGACGAGCAGTACTTC CAISGGGDEQYF
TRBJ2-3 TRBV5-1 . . TGCGCCAGCAGCCAAGTGGATGGAGATATGCAGTATTTT CASSQVDGDMQYF
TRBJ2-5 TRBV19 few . TGTGCCAGTAGTCCCTGGGGGGGCCCAGGGGAGACCCAGTACTTC CASSPWGGPGETQYF
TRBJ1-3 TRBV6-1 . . TGTGCCAGCAGTGACAGGTGGAACTCTGGAAACACCATATATTTT CASSDRWNSGNTIYF
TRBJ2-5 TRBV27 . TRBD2 TGTGCCAGCAGTTTAGCCCTAGCGGGCCCTAAGGGGACCCAGTACTTC CASSLALAGPKGTQYF
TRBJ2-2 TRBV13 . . TGTGCCAGCAGCTTACGACCCGGGGAGCTGTTTTTT CASSLRPGELFF
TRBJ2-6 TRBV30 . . TGTGCCTGGACTCAGCCCTCTGGGGCCAACGTCCTGACTTTC CAWTQPSGANVLTF
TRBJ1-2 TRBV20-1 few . TGCAGTGCTAGGATGTGGGATGGCTACACCTTC CSARMWDGYTF
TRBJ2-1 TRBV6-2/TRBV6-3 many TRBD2 TGTGCCAGCAGCAACAGCGGGGGTTCCTACAATGAGCAGTTCTTC CASSNSGGSYNEQFF
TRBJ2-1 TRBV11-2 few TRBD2 TGTGCCAGCAGCTTCGGCACTAGCGCGGTGGATGAGCAGTTCTTC CASSFGTSAVDEQFF
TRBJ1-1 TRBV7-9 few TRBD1 TGTGCCAGCAGCTTAACCGACATGGGACAGCCGAGGGCTGAAGCTTTCTTT CASSLTDMGQPRAEAFF
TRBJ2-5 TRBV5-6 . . TGTGCCAGCAGCTTGGGGGCCGGGGAGACCCAGTACTTC CASSLGAGETQYF
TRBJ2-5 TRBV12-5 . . TGTGCTAGTGCCCCCGGTGGGGTGCCCCGTACGGAGACCCAGTACTTC CASAPGGVPRTETQYF
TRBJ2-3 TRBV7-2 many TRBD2 TGTGCCAGCAGCTTAGCATCCCCGGGACTAGCGGCTAGCACAGATACGCAGTATTTT CASSLASPGLAASTDTQYF
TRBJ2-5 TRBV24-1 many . TGTGCCACCAGTGATTTGAGGGCCGGTGCGGAGACCCAGTACTTC CATSDLRAGAETQYF
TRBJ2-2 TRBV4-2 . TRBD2 TGTGCCAGCAGCCAAGTCGGGACTAGCGGGGGGGCCCCCCGGGAGCTGTTTTTT CASSQVGTSGGAPRELFF
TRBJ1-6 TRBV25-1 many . TGTGCCAGCAGTGATTTGTCCCGGAGACTTGCTCCGAGCTCCTATAATTCACCCCTCCACTTT CASSDLSRRLAPSSYNSPLHF
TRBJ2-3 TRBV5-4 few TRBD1 TGTGCCAGCAGCGGAGGACAGGGTTCGATAACTAGCACAGATACGCAGTATTTT CASSGGQGSITSTDTQYF
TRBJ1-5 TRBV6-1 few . TGTGCCAGCAGTGATGATTATCAGCCCCAGCATTTT CASSDDYQPQHF
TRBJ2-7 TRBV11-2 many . TGTGCCAGCAGCCACCGTGAGGGCAGGGATGCCTCCGAGCAGTACTTC CASSHREGRDASEQYF
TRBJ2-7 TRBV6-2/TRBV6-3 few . TGTGCCAGCAGCCGGACTTCCTACGAGCAGTACTTC CASSRTSYEQYF
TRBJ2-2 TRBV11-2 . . TGTGCCAGCAGCCAGACCACCGGGGAGCTGTTTTTT CASSQTTGELFF
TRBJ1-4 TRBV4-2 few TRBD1 TGTGCCAGCAGCTTACAGGGGTCGGGTGAAAAACTGTTTTTT CASSLQGSGEKLFF
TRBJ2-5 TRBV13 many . TGTGCCAGCAGCTATAACATCCGGGAGACCCAGTACTTC CASSYNIRETQYF
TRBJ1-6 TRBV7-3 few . TGTGCCAGCAGCTTGCAGCCTAATTCACCCCTCCACTTT CASSLQPNSPLHF
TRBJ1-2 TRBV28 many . TGTGCCAGCAGTTTATCTCGGGACGGCTACTATAGCTACACCTTC CASSLSRDGYYSYTF
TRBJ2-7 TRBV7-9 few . TGTGCCAGCAGCCCTGACTTTTCCTACGAGCAGTACTTC CASSPDFSYEQYF
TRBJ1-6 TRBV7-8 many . TGTGCCAGCAGCTTCCAGAATCCATCACCCCTCCACTTT CASSFQNPSPLHF
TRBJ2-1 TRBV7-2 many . TGTGCCAGCAGCTTACCGGGGGGCAGTTTAAGGGACTCCTACAATGAGCAGTTCTTC CASSLPGGSLRDSYNEQFF
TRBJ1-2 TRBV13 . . TGTGCCAGCAGCCACGGGACGCCGTACTATGGCTACACCTTC CASSHGTPYYGYTF
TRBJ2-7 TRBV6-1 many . TGTGCCAGCAGACAAACAGGGAACGAGCAGTACTTC CASRQTGNEQYF
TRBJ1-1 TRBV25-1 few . TGTGCCACCGAGCGTTTGAACACTGAAGCTTTCTTT CATERLNTEAFF
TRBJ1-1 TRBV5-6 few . TGTGCCAGCAGCGTGTGGAGGACTGAAGCTTTCTTT CASSVWRTEAFF
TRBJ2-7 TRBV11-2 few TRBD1 TGTGCCAGCAGCTCGGGACAGGGGGCCTACGAGCAGTACTTC CASSSGQGAYEQYF
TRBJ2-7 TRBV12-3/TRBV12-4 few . TGTGCCAGCAGTTTACTCACAGGGGGGGGCGAGCAGTACTTC CASSLLTGGGEQYF
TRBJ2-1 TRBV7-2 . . TGTGCCAGCAGCTGGGGGCTCCAACCCGGACGCCCGGGAGGCACTGAGCAGTTCTTC CASSWGLQPGRPGGTEQFF
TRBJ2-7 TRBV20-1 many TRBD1 TGCAGTGTAAAACGGACAGGGTACTACGAGCAGTACTTC CSVKRTGYYEQYF
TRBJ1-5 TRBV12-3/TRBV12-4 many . TGTGCCAGCAGCCCTTGGCTGGGTAGCAATCAGCCCCAGCATTTT CASSPWLGSNQPQHF
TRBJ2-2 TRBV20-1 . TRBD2 TGCAGTGCCACACAATTTAGCGGGGGGCACACCGGGGAGCTGTTTTTT CSATQFSGGHTGELFF